This T cell receptor (beta chain) is drawn from a study of T cells in Graves' hyperthyroidism and ophthalmopathy. This clonotype appeared many times. TCR beta CDR3 sequences were amplified from RNA transcripts. HTBI primers drove first-round RT-PCR of the TCR CDR3. TCRdb re-called the multiplex PCR reads through MiXCR, storing one row per CDR3 protein. The sample contains approximately 710,000 distinct CDR3 sequences, 17% of which appear only once. Hyperthyroidism patients were newly diagnosed, had disease duration under 2 months, and were aged 18 to 65 years. The CDR3 extends over 13 amino acids. Germline V gene sequence: CDR1 MDHEN, CDR2 SYDVKM. Trimming took 5 bases from V and 5 from J, leaving 10 bases between them.

The rearrangement uses TRBV28 and TRBJ2-1; perhaps TRBD2 as D (6 bases). Sequencing was carried out using blood. The TCR comes from a middle-aged man with Graves' hyperthyroidism. CDR3: CASSRGLNNEQFF. DNA of the CDR3: TGTGCCAGCAGTCGGGGACTCAACAATGAGCAGTTCTTC.